Following are 17 T cell receptor beta chains from one sample sequenced in a study of T cell responses to AZD1222 COVID-19 vaccine. Some clones are missing from TCRdb's copy, which holds only in-frame ones; the method was immunoSEQ multiplex PCR. The table shows 100,000 to 150,000 clones, with roughly 90% occurring only once. Source: peripheral blood, taken on day 0 of AZD1222 vaccination. These receptors were taken from an adult in good health.

The V gene is TRBV7-3, the J gene TRBJ2-1; tentative D call: TRBD2 (6 bases). Per the germline V gene, CDR1 is SGHTA and CDR2 is FQGTGA. The CDR3 is 16 residues long. V dropped 4 bases and J dropped 2 bases, with 15 bases sitting between them. CDR3 sequence reads: CASSSGWRDPYNEQFF. The CDR3 bases are TGTGCCAGCAGCTCCGGTTGGCGGGACCCCTACAATGAGCAGTTCTTC.

This sequence joins TRBV14 and TRBJ1-2, with no clear D. The CDR3 length is 13 residues. The V end lost 0 bases, the J end lost 4 bases, and 6 bases lay between the germline ends. Germline V gene lookup returns CDR1 SGHDN and CDR2 FVKESK. The DNA for the CDR3 is TGTGCCAGCAGCCAAGACAGATCCTATGGCTACACCTTC. It yields the protein CASSQDRSYGYTF.

The V call is TRBV19, the J call TRBJ1-1; TRBD1 matches 7 bases. With 6 bases clipped from V and 7 bases from J, the junction kept 5 bases outside the gene matches. The CDR3 is 12 residues long. Germline values: CDR1 LNHDA, CDR2 SQIVND (reference sequence). The CDR3 loop is CASRPTGSEAFF. The CDR3 DNA is TGTGCCAGTAGGCCGACAGGGAGTGAAGCTTTCTTT.

The chain links TRBV6-2 or TRBV6-3 to TRBJ2-1; D gene ambiguous. The V gene's germline CDR1 is MNHEY and CDR2 SVGEGT. The CDR3 is 11 residues long. The V gene lost 2 bases and the J gene lost 9 bases, with 5 bases spanning the gap. DNA of the CDR3: TGTGCCAGCAGTTACCTTCTTGAGCAGTTCTTC. Its translation: CASSYLLEQFF.

The chain links TRBV30 to TRBJ2-7; the match to TRBD2 covers 7 bases. Germline lookup yields CDR1 GTSNPN and CDR2 SVGIG (reference sequence). The CDR3 has 14 amino acids. V shed 3 bases, J shed 4 bases, and the junction held 9 bases outside the gene matches. The CDR3: CAWRTGGRIYEQYF. In DNA form, the CDR3 reads TGTGCCTGGAGGACGGGGGGTCGGATTTACGAGCAGTACTTC.

This chain joins TRBV6-5 and TRBJ1-2; 9 bases are shared with TRBD1. With V trimmed by 3 bases and J by 6 bases, 8 bases remained unmatched. The germline gives CDR1 MNHEY, CDR2 SVGAGI. There are 15 residues in the CDR3. CDR3 loop: CASSYSGTGSNGYTF. The CDR3 DNA follows: TGTGCCAGCAGTTATTCCGGGACAGGGAGCAATGGCTACACCTTC.

The chain combines TRBV4-1 with TRBJ2-1; TRBD2 aligns across 13 bases. Germline V gene lookup returns CDR1 MGHRA and CDR2 YSYEKL. J lost 7 bases, V lost 9 bases, and 3 bases had no gene match. The CDR3 spans 13 residues. CDR3 sequence (DNA): TGCGCCAGTCGACTAGCGGGAGGTAATGAGCAGTTCTTC. Translated, it gives CASRLAGGNEQFF.

The chain joins TRBV5-1 to TRBJ2-1, with D perhaps TRBD1 (6 bases). Trimming left V 0 bases short and J 8 bases short, with 15 bases between. The germline CDR1 and CDR2 sequences are SGHRS and YFSETQ. The CDR3 runs to 15 residues. DNA of the CDR3: TGCGCCAGCAGCTTGGGAGGGGGTCTCGCGGATGAGCAGTTCTTC. Translated: CASSLGGGLADEQFF.

The chain couples TRBV10-3 to TRBJ1-2, with a tentative D call TRBD1 (6 bases). The CDR3 totals 16 residues. Germline V gene data show CDR1 as ENHRY and CDR2 as SYGVKD. V lost 6 bases, J lost 4 bases, and 21 bases lay in between. The CDR3 spells CAISKGVTLISYGYTF. CDR3 in DNA: TGTGCCATCAGCAAGGGGGTAACTCTTATTTCCTATGGCTACACCTTC.

The V and J genes are TRBV6-5 and TRBJ1-1; D remains ambiguous. CDR1 MNHEY and CDR2 SVGAGI come from the germline V gene. With 6 bases removed from V and 0 bases from J, the gap between germline ends came to 8 bases. The CDR3 has 13 residues. CDR3 in DNA: TGTGCCAGCAGGACGACGGTGAACACTGAAGCTTTCTTT. Protein: CASRTTVNTEAFF.

V gene TRBV3-1 (or the pseudogene TRBV3-2) combines with J gene TRBJ2-3, with 9 positions matching TRBD2. Losses at the gene ends were 3 bases for V and 1 base for J; bases not matched to a gene: 2. CDR3 length equals 15 residues. Germline CDR1 is LGHDT and CDR2 is YNNKEL (reference sequence). The CDR3 coding sequence is TGTGCCAGCAGCCAGGCGGGGGGGGGCACAGATACGCAGTATTTT. This sequence encodes CASSQAGGGTDTQYF.

The rearrangement links TRBV28 to TRBJ2-1; D unclear. The V end lost 7 bases, the J end lost 0 bases, and 16 bases lay between the germline ends. This CDR3 spans 16 amino acids. Per the germline V gene, CDR1 is MDHEN and CDR2 is SYDVKM. The CDR3 DNA sequence: TGTGCCAGCATAAAAACAGCGCTCCGCTCCTACAATGAGCAGTTCTTC. Protein sequence: CASIKTALRSYNEQFF.

The rearrangement links TRBV6-2 or TRBV6-3 to TRBJ2-5, with a weak D call TRBD1 (6 bases). Looked up from germline, CDR1 is MNHEY and CDR2 is SVGEGT. The CDR3 is 14 residues long. Between the trimmed V and J ends, which lost 2 bases and 2 bases, there was a span of 9 bases. The CDR3 is CASSYGGRQETQYF. DNA for the CDR3: TGTGCCAGCAGTTACGGGGGCAGACAAGAGACCCAGTACTTC.

The chain employs TRBV5-6 and TRBJ2-7; D gene ambiguous. V was pared by 4 bases and J by 2 bases, with 13 bases between. The CDR3 spans 14 residues. The germline V gene has CDR1 SGHDT and CDR2 YYEEEE. The CDR3 region has the DNA TGTGCCAGCAGCCGACCCGTTGCTCCCTACGAGCAGTACTTC. It encodes CASSRPVAPYEQYF. The variable domain in full, with the rest retrieved from reference TRBV5-6 and TRBJ2-7, is DAGVTQSPTHLIKTRGQQVTLRCSPKSGHDTVSWYQQALGQGPQFIFQYYEEEERQRGNFPDRFSGHQFPNYSSELNVNALLLGDSALYLCASSRPVAPYEQYFGPGTRLTVT.

This chain connects TRBV6-4 to TRBJ2-1; 10 nucleotides line up with TRBD2. This CDR3 has 15 amino acids. V was clipped by 3 bases and J by 6 bases; unmatched bases: 5. Looked up from germline, CDR1 is MRHNA and CDR2 is SNTAGT. This chain's CDR3 is CASSERASGGNEQFF. For the CDR3, the DNA is TGTGCCAGCAGTGAAAGGGCTAGCGGGGGCAATGAGCAGTTCTTC.

The gene calls are TRBV29-1 and TRBJ2-7, with D possibly TRBD2 on 6 matching bases. CDR1 and CDR2 from the germline V gene are SQVTM and ANQGSEA. V was shortened by 5 bases and J by 4 bases, with 18 bases between the two germline ends. The length of the CDR3 is 14 residues. As DNA, the CDR3 is TGCAGCGTTAGATTTTCGGGAGACGGTTACGAGCAGTACTTC. Translation gives CSVRFSGDGYEQYF.

This chain connects TRBV28 to TRBJ2-1; no reliable D call. This CDR3 spans 13 amino acids. Germline V lookup: CDR1 MDHEN, CDR2 SYDVKM. The V gene lost 2 bases and the J gene lost 10 bases, with 12 bases spanning the gap. Here the CDR3 reads CASSLRAYQEQFF. The CDR3 DNA reads as TGTGCCAGCAGTTTACGCGCCTATCAGGAGCAGTTCTTC.